These 11 T cell receptor beta chains came from one sample sequenced in a study of PD-L1 blockade in urothelial cancer. Generated by immunoSEQ multiplex PCR, the TCRdb table keeps only in-frame clones and is missing some. The sample comprises 50,000 to 70,000 clones, approximately 80% of which are singletons, and around 1.5% rests with the top ten. The time point was: pretreatment peripheral blood. The sample was PBMCs, taken around atezolizumab (anti-PD-L1) treatment. The receptors shown here come from a man in his sixties or seventies with urothelial cancer.

The chain links TRBV7-9 to TRBJ1-2; D is unclear. The CDR3 spans 12 residues. Trimming shortened V by 3 bases and J by 13 bases, and 15 bases separated the two germline ends. Germline V gene lookup returns CDR1 SEHNR and CDR2 FQNEAQ (reference sequence). The CDR3 region has the DNA TGTGCCAGCAGCTTCTCGGCAGAGCGAGCCACCTTC. The encoded protein is CASSFSAERATF.

The rearrangement joins TRBV6-6 to TRBJ2-5; D might be TRBD1 (6 bases). The better agreement between TRBJ2-7 and the DNA end casts doubt on the J call. CDR1 is MNHNY and CDR2 is SVGAGI in the germline V gene (reference sequence). The CDR3 spans 14 residues. The CDR3 nucleotides read TGTGCCAGCAGAAGACAGGACTTGTCCCACGAGCAGTACTTC. It specifies CASRRQDLSHEQYF.

The gene calls are TRBV10-3 and TRBJ1-5; D gene unclear. Per the germline V gene, CDR1 is ENHRY and CDR2 is SYGVKD. The CDR3 covers 19 residues. The V end was cut by 0 bases, the J end by 6 bases, with 24 bases between. The CDR3 sequence is CAISESGGDRVVATQPQHF. The CDR3 DNA sequence: TGTGCCATCAGTGAGTCGGGCGGGGATCGTGTAGTAGCTACTCAGCCCCAGCATTTT.

CDR3 in DNA: TGTGCCAGCAGCTTATATAGCCTAAGCTCCTACAATGAGCAGTTCTTC. Its protein is CASSLYSLSSYNEQFF. This chain uses TRBV7-2 with TRBJ2-1; D uncertain. The CDR3 is made up of 16 amino acids. V gave up 2 bases and J gave up 0 bases, with 11 bases separating them. The germline V gene has CDR1 SGHTA and CDR2 FQGNSA.

The chain employs TRBV7-6 and TRBJ2-5; tentative D call: TRBD1 (6 bases). V lost 5 bases and J 5 bases, leaving 12 bases between the germline ends. Germline CDR1 is SGHVS and CDR2 is FNYEAQ. The length of the CDR3 is 13 residues. DNA of the CDR3: TGTGCCAGCAGCAGTACAGGGCTTGAGACCCAGTACTTC. Amino acid sequence: CASSSTGLETQYF.

The V call is TRBV12-2, the J call TRBJ2-5; the table's TRBD2 call for D was not verified on the DNA. TRBV12-2 is a documented pseudogene. CDR3 size: 17 residues. As DNA, the CDR3 is TGTGCCCCGACGTGGGCTAGCAACCAGTCCGAAGAAGAGACCCAGTACTTC. It encodes CAPTWASNQSEEETQYF.

This clone was counted a single time. The CDR3 loop is CASSSTGGNTIYF. The DNA of the CDR3 is TGTGCCAGCAGTTCGACTGGAGGAAACACCATATATTTT. The rearrangement uses TRBV6-6 and TRBJ1-3; no definite D call. Germline CDR1 and CDR2: MNHNY and SVGAGI (reference sequence). The ends were cut back, 4 bases at V and 4 bases at J, with 8 bases in the middle. The CDR3 has 13 amino acids.

V gene TRBV19 combines with J gene TRBJ1-5; D perhaps matches TRBD1 (5 bases). Trimming pared 4 bases from V and 4 bases from J, leaving 5 bases between. The germline V gene encodes CDR1 LNHDA and CDR2 SQIVND (reference sequence). The CDR3 is 12 amino acids. The CDR3: CASSRQNQPQHF. CDR3 nucleotide sequence: TGTGCCAGTAGTAGACAGAATCAGCCCCAGCATTTT.

DNA of the CDR3: TGTGCCAGCAGCAACCTAGCAGGAGAAAAGAACACCGGGGAGCTGTTTTTT. The encoded protein is CASSNLAGEKNTGELFF. The chain recombines TRBV11-3 with TRBJ2-2; TRBD2 is a possible D gene (5 bases). The CDR3 extends over 17 amino acids. V was shortened by 5 bases and J by 1 base, with 17 bases between the two germline ends. Germline V gene data show CDR1 as SGHNT and CDR2 as YENEEA.

This clone was seen a single time. CDR3 DNA: TGCGCCAGCAGCTTGGCCCAGGGGACTGAAGCTTTCTTT. Its translation: CASSLAQGTEAFF. The chain links TRBV5-1 to TRBJ1-1, with D possibly being TRBD1 (6 bases). Trimming cost V 0 bases and J 5 bases, with 8 bases left between them. The CDR3 has 13 amino acids. Germline V gene lookup returns CDR1 SGHRS and CDR2 YFSETQ.

V is TRBV7-9 and J is TRBJ2-1; the match to TRBD1 covers 11 bases. Germline CDR1 and CDR2: SEHNR and FQNEAQ (reference sequence). The CDR3 length is 14 residues. Trimming took 5 bases from V and 7 from J; bases not matched to a gene: 4. CDR3 sequence reads: CASSAGQGGNEQFF. The DNA for the CDR3 is TGTGCCAGCAGCGCGGGACAGGGGGGAAATGAGCAGTTCTTC.